The sequence of this TCR beta chain was determined in a study of OX40 agonist ivuxolimab in advanced cancers. Only in-frame clones appear in the TCRdb table, and some are missing; sequencing was by immunoSEQ multiplex PCR. This sample has some 150,000 clones, with about 93% found just once. The sequences come from CD4+ or CD8+ T cells sorted from blood, collected in a trial of the OX40 agonist ivuxolimab. The sequence came from an adult with an advanced solid tumor such as melanoma, head and neck, liver or kidney cancer.

CDR3: CASSSWDSQNTGELFF. CDR3 sequence (DNA): TGTGCCAGCAGCTCCTGGGACAGCCAGAACACCGGGGAGCTGTTTTTT. The chain couples TRBV7-8 to TRBJ2-2; 7 nucleotides match TRBD1. Looked up from germline, CDR1 is SGHVS and CDR2 is FQNEAQ. J lost 1 base, V lost 4 bases, and 6 bases had no gene match. This CDR3 spans 16 amino acids. Variable domain in full (rest from reference TRBV7-8 and TRBJ2-2): GAGVSQSPRYKVAKRGQDVALRCDPISGHVSLFWYQQALGQGPEFLTYFQNEAQLDKSGLPSDRFFAERPEGSVSTLKIQRTQQEDSAVYLCASSSWDSQNTGELFFGEGSRLTVL.